Listed below are T cell receptor beta chains from one sample, sequenced in a study of CD8+CD57+ T cells in acquired aplastic anemia. TCRdb re-analysed the reads in MiXCR, keeping a single row per CDR3 protein. The sample carries some 190,000 distinct CDR3 sequences, 40% to 50% recorded once. The specimen sequenced was sorted CD4+, CD8+, or CD8+CD57+ T cells (not recorded which) from PBMCs. The receptors shown here come from a human donor in good health. CDR3s include the opening cysteine and the closing phenylalanine or tryptophan. D genes are given only for firm matches. Size values are once, few and many counts, or a class for expanded clones, and some rows have none.

J gene	clone size	V gene	D gene	CDR3 DNA	CDR3 protein
TRBJ1-6	NA	TRBV6-1	TRBD1	TGTGCCAGCATGGCGACAGGGGAAAGGTCCTATAATTCACCCCTCCACTTT	CASMATGERSYNSPLHF
TRBJ1-4	NA	TRBV19	NA	TGTGCCAGTAGGCATGGACCGATTAATGAAAAACTGTTTTTT	CASRHGPINEKLFF
TRBJ2-7	NA	TRBV19	TRBD1	TGTGCCAGTAGGAGGGGGACAGGGGGGCAGGCCTACGAGCAGTACTTC	CASRRGTGGQAYEQYF
TRBJ1-6	NA	TRBV11-1	NA	TGTGCCAGCAGCGACTCGGGGGTTCAGGGGCTTAATTCACCCCTCCACTTT	CASSDSGVQGLNSPLHF
TRBJ2-7	NA	TRBV27	NA	TGTGCCAGCAGTTACCAGAACACATACTCCTACGAGCAGTACTTC	CASSYQNTYSYEQYF
TRBJ1-6	NA	TRBV20-1	NA	TGCAGTGCTAGAGCCGGTGGCAGGGTGGATAATTCACCCCTCCTCTTT	CSARAGGRVDNSPLLF
TRBJ1-5	NA	TRBV24-1	TRBD1	TGTGCCACCAGTGATCAAGGACAGGTGAGCAATCAGCCCCAGCATTTT	CATSDQGQVSNQPQHF
TRBJ1-6	NA	TRBV15	NA	TGTGCCACGGGGAGGGGTATTTCGCTGGGAGATTCACCCCTCCACTTT	CATGRGISLGDSPLHF
TRBJ2-7	NA	TRBV5-5	NA	TGTGCCAGCAGCTTGGCCGGACCGCCCTACGAGCAGTACTTC	CASSLAGPPYEQYF
TRBJ1-4	many	TRBV2	NA	TGTGCCAGCAGAGCATCTTCGGGCCCGGGTGAAAAACTGTTTTTT	CASRASSGPGEKLFF
TRBJ1-1	many	TRBV14	NA	TGTGCCAGCAGCTTACAGGGATACACTGAAGCTTTCTTT	CASSLQGYTEAFF
TRBJ2-1	many	TRBV24-1	TRBD1	TGTGCCACCAGTGATCCCGACAGGGTTCGTGAGCAGTTCTTC	CATSDPDRVREQFF
TRBJ2-7	many	TRBV10-3	NA	TGTGCCATCAGTGACACAGGGATTTACGAGCAGTACTTC	CAISDTGIYEQYF
TRBJ1-5	many	TRBV12-3/TRBV12-4	NA	TGTGCCAGCAGTTTTACCCCACTGAAAGAAAAGCATCAGCCCCAGCATTTT	CASSFTPLKEKHQPQHF
TRBJ1-2	NA	TRBV11-1	TRBD1	TGTGCCAGCAGCGGCGGTTTGGGACAGGGAATCCGGTCCGGCTACACCTTC	CASSGGLGQGIRSGYTF
TRBJ2-7	NA	TRBV20-1	TRBD1	TGCAGTGCTAGCAATAACAGGGGATTGGACTACGAGCAGTACTTC	CSASNNRGLDYEQYF
TRBJ2-3	NA	TRBV24-1	NA	TGTGCCACCAGTAGAGGGACGGGCACAGATACGCAGTATTTT	CATSRGTGTDTQYF
TRBJ1-6	many	TRBV30	TRBD1	TGTGCCTGGAGTGGACGGACAGGGACTGGTTCACCCCTCCACTTT	CAWSGRTGTGSPLHF
TRBJ2-7	NA	TRBV24-1	TRBD1	TGTGCCACCAGTGATTCGGGGACATCGCCGACAGGGGAAGAGCAGTACTTC	CATSDSGTSPTGEEQYF
TRBJ2-5	many	TRBV11-3	NA	TGTGCCAGCAGCTCCATAGAGACCCAGTACTTC	CASSSIETQYF
TRBJ2-1	NA	TRBV7-3	NA	TGTGCCAGCAGCTTACGGTTAGGAAACCCAGGGGAAAATGAGCAGTTCTTC	CASSLRLGNPGENEQFF
TRBJ1-6	once	TRBV7-8	NA	TGTGCCAGCAGCTTAGGGGCGGGAGCCTATAATTCACCCCTCCACTTT	CASSLGAGAYNSPLHF
TRBJ2-1	NA	TRBV11-2	TRBD2	TGTGCCAGCAGCTTAGTTAGCGGGACCCTCTCCTACAATGAGCAGTTCTTC	CASSLVSGTLSYNEQFF
TRBJ1-3	many	TRBV11-2	NA	TGTGCCAGCAGCACCCGGGAGGGGCGGACCGGAAACACCATATATTTT	CASSTREGRTGNTIYF
TRBJ2-5	many	TRBV20-1	TRBD1	TGCAGTGCTACATCCGGGACAGGGAGGGAGACCCAGTACTTC	CSATSGTGRETQYF
TRBJ2-7	few	TRBV30	TRBD2	TGTGCCTGGAGCAGGCGGGGGGAATCCTACGAGCAGTACTTC	CAWSRRGESYEQYF
TRBJ1-6	few	TRBV24-1	TRBD1	TGTGCCACCGCTGACAGGGGGACGAGCTCCTATAATTCACCCCTCCACTTT	CATADRGTSSYNSPLHF
TRBJ2-7	many	TRBV24-1	NA	TGTGCCACCAGTGATTTTGGACGGAGCGGCAACTACGAGCAGTACTTC	CATSDFGRSGNYEQYF